Below, one T cell receptor (beta chain) is given with its context. As originally analysed: For nucleated cells, counts were estimated from reference gene primer amplification. Produced via immunoSEQ multiplex PCR; TCRdb's table is partial and in-frame only. V and J calls and clone size follow that table, whereas D and trimming were derived from the DNA. The profile shows 350,000 to 550,000 clones, around 90% of them singletons. The data originate from a study of blood T cell repertoires in COVID-19. The sequence was collected from a woman aged 18-30 years with acute COVID-19. Sequences were obtained from PBMCs or T cells enriched from blood (not recorded which).

CDR3 sequence reads: CASSYSIKADTEAFF. CDR3 in DNA: TGTGCCAGCAGTTACTCGATCAAGGCGGACACTGAAGCTTTCTTT. The gene calls are TRBV6-5 and TRBJ1-1; D gene uncertain. The CDR3 consists of 15 residues. V lost 0 bases, J lost 3 bases, and 11 bases lay in between. Germline CDR1 and CDR2: MNHEY and SVGAGI.